This TCR beta chain was observed in a study of monozygotic twins with cystic fibrosis. Study-level results: Monozygotic CF twin pairs shared significantly more nucleotide-identical clonotypes than unrelated CF individuals did. In 13 of 16 pairs, V gene usage was closest to the co-twin's. Clonality was generally low (median approximately 0.0088), higher in the most severe patients. No link emerged between shared CDR3 counts and age, concordance or severity.

As concerns this clone: Its specificity is not known.

Produced via immunoSEQ multiplex PCR; TCRdb's table is partial and in-frame only. This sample carries tens of thousands of clones, 84% of them seen once, and the ten largest clones take around 1.5%. With 1 base removed from V and 4 bases from J, the gap between germline ends came to 10 bases. Germline-derived CDR1 and CDR2 are SEHNR and FQNEAQ (reference sequence). The CDR3 length is 14 residues. The origin of this receptor is a girl under 10 years old with cystic fibrosis. The J gene is TRBJ1-2, the V gene TRBV7-9, with D possibly matching TRBD1 (6 bases). Sequences were obtained from blood. This CDR3 is CASSLGLQGYGYTF. The CDR3 region has the DNA TGTGCCAGCAGCTTAGGGTTACAGGGCTATGGCTACACCTTC. Based on the CDR3 plus reference TRBV7-9 and TRBJ1-2, the full variable domain is DTGVSQNPRHKITKRGQNVTFRCDPISEHNRLYWYRQTLGQGPEFLTYFQNEAQLEKSRLLSDRFSAERPKGSFSTLEIQRTEQGDSAMYLCASSLGLQGYGYTFGSGTRLTVV.